Below are 9 T cell receptor beta chains sequenced from a single sample in a study of blood T cell repertoires in COVID-19. Libraries were prepared by immunoSEQ multiplex PCR; TCRdb keeps only in-frame clonotypes and omits some of them. Here the sample spans approximately 190,000 clones, about four fifths being singletons. The specimen was peripheral blood. These receptors came from a woman in her thirties or forties with acute or convalescent COVID-19.

DNA of the CDR3: TGTGCCACCAGTGATTCCAGGGTTGATCAGCCCCAGCATTTT. This sequence encodes CATSDSRVDQPQHF. The chain employs TRBV24-1 and TRBJ1-5, with D tentatively TRBD1 (5 bases). The CDR3 is 14 residues long. V gave up 2 bases and J gave up 5 bases, with 9 bases separating them. From germline, CDR1 is KGHDR and CDR2 SFDVKD.

V is TRBV14 and J is TRBJ2-7, with TRBD2 as a possible D gene (5 bases). V dropped 3 bases and J dropped 0 bases, with 24 bases sitting between them. CDR3 length equals 19 residues. Germline V gives CDR1 SGHDN, CDR2 FVKESK. CDR3 DNA sequence: TGTGCCAGCAGCCAGAGAACAAGAACTTCCGCGCGGGCCTCCTACGAGCAGTACTTC. This translates into CASSQRTRTSARASYEQYF. The full variable domain, its missing parts supplied by reference TRBV14 and TRBJ2-7, is EAGVTQFPSHSVIEKGQTVTLRCDPISGHDNLYWYRRVMGKEIKFLLHFVKESKQDESGMPNNRFLAERTGGTYSTLKVQPAELEDSGVYFCASSQRTRTSARASYEQYFGPGTRLTVT.

The chain joins TRBV6-5 to TRBJ1-4; D gene unclear. The V gene lost 0 bases and the J gene lost 8 bases, with 7 bases spanning the gap. Germline V gene lookup returns CDR1 MNHEY and CDR2 SVGAGI. The CDR3 is 13 residues long. CDR3 bases: TGTGCCAGCAGTTACTCTGGAGGGGAAAAACTGTTTTTT. This codes for CASSYSGGEKLFF.

The CDR3 protein is CASSTDRGPHQPQHF. CDR3 in DNA: TGTGCCAGTAGTACGGACAGGGGGCCCCATCAGCCCCAGCATTTT. The chain links TRBV19 to TRBJ1-5, with 11 bases fitting TRBD1. Germline CDR1 and CDR2: LNHDA and SQIVND (reference sequence). The V segment lost 4 bases and the J segment 5 bases; nucleotides outside the gene matches: 4. The CDR3 has 15 residues.

This clone was detected once. The chain joins TRBV9 to TRBJ2-6, with D unclear. The CDR3 loop spans 15 amino acids. In germline, CDR1 is SGDLS, CDR2 YYNGEE. The germline V and J ends were trimmed by 0 bases and 4 bases, with 8 bases remaining between them. The CDR3 coding sequence is TGTGCCAGCAGCGTAGATGCAGCGGGGGCCAACGTCCTGACTTTC. Its protein product is CASSVDAAGANVLTF. Combining the CDR3 with reference TRBV9 and TRBJ2-6 gives the whole variable domain DSGVTQTPKHLITATGQRVTLRCSPRSGDLSVYWYQQSLDQGLQFLIQYYNGEERAKGNILERFSAQQFPDLHSELNLSSLELGDSALYFCASSVDAAGANVLTFGAGSRLTVL.

The V and J genes are TRBV5-1 and TRBJ2-1; possible D gene TRBD1, 6 bases. Trimming took 7 bases from V and 5 from J, leaving 22 bases between them. The CDR3 length is 16 residues. Germline values: CDR1 SGHRS, CDR2 YFSETQ. The CDR3 bases are TGCGCCAGCGGTATAAGCAGGGGTTACGTTGACAATGAGCAGTTCTTC. Amino acid sequence: CASGISRGYVDNEQFF.

The chain recombines TRBV28 with TRBJ2-7; possible D gene TRBD1, 5 bases. This CDR3 comprises 16 residues. Trimming pared 7 bases from V and 1 base from J, leaving 20 bases between. CDR1 is MDHEN, CDR2 SYDVKM, per germline. The DNA of the CDR3 is TGTGCCAGCACCCCACTCGACAGCCTCCGTTCCTACGAGCAGTACTTC. This codes for CASTPLDSLRSYEQYF.

This clone was seen only once. V is TRBV9 and J is TRBJ1-3, with a tentative D call TRBD1 (5 bases). The CDR3 covers 14 residues. Germline loops: CDR1 SGDLS, CDR2 YYNGEE. Between the trimmed V and J ends, which lost 3 bases and 4 bases, there was a span of 11 bases. In DNA form, the CDR3 reads TGTGCCAGCAGCGCTACGGGGGGGGGAAACACCATATATTTT. Translated: CASSATGGGNTIYF.

This clone appeared a few times. The rearrangement joins TRBV28 to TRBJ1-5; the match to TRBD1 covers 10 bases. The CDR3 contains 17 residues. From germline, CDR1 is MDHEN and CDR2 SYDVKM. V lost 5 bases to trimming and J lost 0 bases; unmatched junction nucleotides: 7. The CDR3 sequence is CASSGSGTGDSNQPQHF. DNA of the CDR3: TGTGCCAGCAGTGGATCAGGGACAGGGGATAGCAATCAGCCCCAGCATTTT.